These 30 T cell receptor beta chains share one sample of origin, sequenced in a study of blood T cell repertoires in COVID-19. Profiled with immunoSEQ multiplex PCR; TCRdb holds only in-frame clones, not every one. Of about 75,000 clones listed, more than 65% are singletons. The source material was peripheral blood. The receptors here all came from a woman between 50 and 59 years old with acute or convalescent COVID-19.

The V and J genes are TRBV14 and TRBJ2-6, with TRBD1 matching over 7 bases. This CDR3 region has 18 residues. V lost 1 base, J lost 2 bases, and 8 bases stayed unmatched. CDR1 SGHDN and CDR2 FVKESK come from the germline V gene. The CDR3 nucleotides are TGTGCCAGCAGCCAAGCCCCAGGGGGAAAGACTGGGGCCAACGTCCTGACTTTC. Amino acids: CASSQAPGGKTGANVLTF.

The chain combines TRBV24-1 with TRBJ2-5; perhaps TRBD1 as D (5 bases). With 1 base removed from V and 1 base from J, the gap between germline ends came to 9 bases. Germline loops: CDR1 KGHDR, CDR2 SFDVKD. There are 15 residues in the CDR3. The CDR3 spells CATSDFRQGQETQYF. The CDR3 DNA sequence: TGTGCCACCAGTGATTTCCGGCAGGGCCAAGAGACCCAGTACTTC.

The V call is TRBV3-1 (or the pseudogene TRBV3-2), the J call TRBJ2-4, with a weak D call TRBD1 (5 bases). The CDR3 covers 13 residues. CDR1 and CDR2 from the germline V gene are LGHDT and YNNKEL (reference sequence). Trimming pared 2 bases from V and 6 bases from J, leaving 8 bases between. CDR3 loop: CASSQRQGNIQYF. The CDR3 bases are TGTGCCAGCAGCCAACGGCAGGGAAACATTCAGTACTTC.

The V gene is TRBV5-6, the J gene TRBJ2-7, with D perhaps matching TRBD1 (6 bases). V lost 4 bases and J lost 1, with 12 bases in between. Germline loops: CDR1 SGHDT, CDR2 YYEEEE. CDR3 length: 14 amino acids. CDR3 DNA sequence: TGTGCCAGCAGCCGGGACACCGGATCCTACGAGCAGTACTTC. The encoded protein is CASSRDTGSYEQYF. The entire variable domain, with the rest obtained from reference TRBV5-6 and TRBJ2-7, is as follows: DAGVTQSPTHLIKTRGQQVTLRCSPKSGHDTVSWYQQALGQGPQFIFQYYEEEERQRGNFPDRFSGHQFPNYSSELNVNALLLGDSALYLCASSRDTGSYEQYFGPGTRLTVT.

The chain joins TRBV19 to TRBJ2-2, with TRBD2 matching over 13 bases. The V and J ends lost 4 bases and 5 bases, in that order; junction bases with no gene match: 10. Germline CDR1 LNHDA, CDR2 SQIVND (reference sequence). CDR3 length equals 18 residues. The CDR3 DNA sequence: TGTGCCAGTAGTACGGGACTAGCGGGGACCCCTGGAACCGGGGAGCTGTTTTTT. Its translation: CASSTGLAGTPGTGELFF.

This sequence joins TRBV2 and TRBJ1-1; the D is unclear. Trimming took off 7 bases at V and 1 base at J, with 4 bases between the two ends. In germline, CDR1 is SNHLY, CDR2 FYNNEI. CDR3 size: 11 residues. The CDR3 loop is CASIGNTEAFF. The CDR3 DNA sequence: TGTGCCAGCATCGGGAACACTGAAGCTTTCTTT.

This clone was picked up a small number of times. The chain recombines TRBV7-2 with TRBJ1-1; D perhaps matches TRBD1 (5 bases). The CDR3 loop spans 15 amino acids. Germline V gives CDR1 SGHTA, CDR2 FQGNSA. Trimming stripped 5 bases from V and 0 bases from J, with 13 bases between. CDR3 bases: TGTGCCAGCAGCGGGGGGACGGGAATGAACACTGAAGCTTTCTTT. This sequence encodes CASSGGTGMNTEAFF.

V usage is TRBV6-2 or TRBV6-3 and J usage is TRBJ2-5; 9 nucleotides line up with TRBD1. CDR3 size: 15 residues. The V gene's germline CDR1 is MNHEY and CDR2 SVGEGT. With V trimmed by 6 bases and J by 6 bases, 11 bases remained unmatched. Here the CDR3 reads CASSPRTGEGKTQYF. The CDR3 bases are TGTGCCAGCAGCCCCCGGACAGGGGAAGGAAAGACCCAGTACTTC.

The V gene is TRBV9, the J gene TRBJ1-6; possibly TRBD1 for D (6 bases). The CDR3 consists of 16 residues. Trimming shortened V by 0 bases and J by 0 bases, and 7 bases separated the two germline ends. Germline loops: CDR1 SGDLS, CDR2 YYNGEE. This chain's CDR3 is CASSVADSSYNSPLHF. Written as DNA, the CDR3 is TGTGCCAGCAGCGTAGCGGACAGCTCCTATAATTCACCCCTCCACTTT.

The rearrangement links TRBV19 to TRBJ1-6, with TRBD1 matching 7 bases. The CDR3 totals 16 residues. In germline, CDR1 is LNHDA, CDR2 SQIVND (reference sequence). The ends lost 4 bases at V and 10 bases at J; junction bases unmatched: 13. CDR3 nucleotide sequence: TGTGCCAGTAGTAACCGTCGACAGGGCAATTTGTCACCCCTCCACTTT. Its translation: CASSNRRQGNLSPLHF.

CDR3 bases: TGTGCCAGCAGCAGGTTTAATTCACCCCTCCACTTT. Amino acid sequence: CASSRFNSPLHF. The V gene is TRBV6-1, the J gene TRBJ1-6; D not certain. Germline CDR1 reads MNHNS; CDR2 reads SASEGT. The CDR3 length is 12 residues. V dropped 6 bases and J dropped 6 bases, with 6 bases sitting between them.

The chain has TRBV7-9 and TRBJ1-2, with a possible D match to TRBD1 (6 bases). The germline V gene encodes CDR1 SEHNR and CDR2 FQNEAQ (reference sequence). The ends were cut back, 2 bases at V and 1 base at J, with 8 bases in the middle. The length of the CDR3 is 14 residues. The CDR3 protein is CASSLQGNNYGYTF. The CDR3 DNA reads TGTGCCAGCAGCTTACAGGGGAATAACTATGGCTACACCTTC. The full variable domain, completed using reference TRBV7-9 and TRBJ1-2, is DTGVSQNPRHKITKRGQNVTFRCDPISEHNRLYWYRQTLGQGPEFLTYFQNEAQLEKSRLLSDRFSAERPKGSFSTLEIQRTEQGDSAMYLCASSLQGNNYGYTFGSGTRLTVV.

The CDR3 sequence: CASSALRQGSGEKLFF. The CDR3, as DNA: TGTGCCAGCAGTGCCCTCCGACAGGGTTCAGGCGAAAAACTGTTTTTT. V is TRBV25-1 and J is TRBJ1-4, with TRBD1 matching 7 bases. CDR3 length: 16 residues. Losses at the gene ends were 4 bases for V and 8 bases for J; bases not matched to a gene: 13. Germline values: CDR1 MGHDK, CDR2 SYGVNS.

J is TRBJ2-3 and V is TRBV19; the D gene is possibly TRBD1 (5 bases). Germline values: CDR1 LNHDA, CDR2 SQIVND (reference sequence). CDR3 size: 14 residues. The V end lost 8 bases, the J end lost 4 bases, and 16 bases lay between the germline ends. CDR3 coding DNA: TGTGCCAGTCCACAGTCAGGGTACCCAGATACGCAGTATTTT. Its protein is CASPQSGYPDTQYF. The complete variable domain, with remaining parts taken from reference TRBV19 and TRBJ2-3, reads DGGITQSPKYLFRKEGQNVTLSCEQNLNHDAMYWYRQDPGQGLRLIYYSQIVNDFQKGDIAEGYSVSREKKESFPLTVTSAQKNPTAFYLCASPQSGYPDTQYFGPGTRLTVL.

The chain couples TRBV5-4 to TRBJ2-7; weak D call: TRBD1 (5 bases). Trimming took 6 bases from V and 5 from J, leaving 18 bases between them. Germline V CDR1 and CDR2: SGHNT, YYREEE (reference sequence). The CDR3 runs to 14 residues. CDR3 DNA sequence: TGTGCCAGCACGGCTGGGGCCCCAAGCGACGAGCAGTACTTC. This sequence encodes CASTAGAPSDEQYF.

As to this clone: Sequence at one end of the junction differs from germline and may be a read error. The V gene is TRBV24-1, the J gene TRBJ1-2, with D perhaps matching TRBD1 (6 bases). Germline CDR1 is KGHDR and CDR2 is SFDVKD. The CDR3 has 12 residues. This CDR3 is CATSDLWDKTLF. The DNA for the CDR3 is TGTGCCACCAGTGATTTGTGGGACAAGACTCTCTTC.

This chain joins TRBV7-8 and TRBJ2-1; D is unresolved. V dropped 5 bases and J dropped 9 bases, with 14 bases sitting between them. This CDR3 spans 13 amino acids. Germline V gives CDR1 SGHVS, CDR2 FQNEAQ. Written as DNA, the CDR3 is TGTGCCAGCAGCCTGCGGCTGAGCAGTGAGCAGTTCTTC. Amino acid sequence: CASSLRLSSEQFF. Full variable domain (rest looked up from reference TRBV7-8 and TRBJ2-1): GAGVSQSPRYKVAKRGQDVALRCDPISGHVSLFWYQQALGQGPEFLTYFQNEAQLDKSGLPSDRFFAERPEGSVSTLKIQRTQQEDSAVYLCASSLRLSSEQFFGPGTRLTVL.

The rearrangement uses TRBV6-5 and TRBJ2-4, with D possibly being TRBD2 (7 bases). The CDR3 totals 13 residues. The V end lost 7 bases, the J end lost 4 bases, and 11 bases lay between the germline ends. Germline CDR1 and CDR2: MNHEY and SVGAGI. Written as DNA, the CDR3 is TGTGCCAGCAAAAGGGGGGGTAAAAACATTCAGTACTTC. Residues: CASKRGGKNIQYF.

This chain uses TRBV3-1 (or the pseudogene TRBV3-2) with TRBJ1-2, with a possible D match to TRBD1 (6 bases). CDR1 is LGHDT, CDR2 YNNKEL, per germline (reference sequence). The CDR3 loop spans 15 amino acids. Trimming removed 0 bases from V and 6 bases from J, with 14 bases in between. The CDR3 DNA sequence: TGTGCCAGCAGCCAAGACGGACAGACCTATAATGGCTACACCTTC. Protein sequence: CASSQDGQTYNGYTF.

The chain combines TRBV11-2 with TRBJ2-1; TRBD2 agrees at 8 bases. V dropped 6 bases and J dropped 9; count of bases not matched to a gene: 13. This CDR3 is 15 amino acids long. Per germline, CDR1 SGHAT and CDR2 FQNNGV. The DNA for the CDR3 is TGTGCCAGCAGACCGTCCGGGACTAGAAGGTTTGAGCAGTTCTTC. Protein: CASRPSGTRRFEQFF. The variable domain in full, completed from reference TRBV11-2 and TRBJ2-1, reads EAGVAQSPRYKIIEKRQSVAFWCNPISGHATLYWYQQILGQGPKLLIQFQNNGVVDDSQLPKDRFSAERLKGVDSTLKIQPAKLEDSAVYLCASRPSGTRRFEQFFGPGTRLTVL.

This clone appeared a single time. The CDR3 DNA follows: TGTGCCAGCAGCGACGGAGCGGGGGTCTCCTACAATGAGCAGTTCTTC. Protein: CASSDGAGVSYNEQFF. The V call is TRBV9, the J call TRBJ2-1, with 8 bases identical to TRBD2. The CDR3 is made up of 16 amino acids. Germline CDR1 and CDR2: SGDLS and YYNGEE. Trimming cost V 3 bases and J 0 bases; bases outside gene matches: 5.

This sequence joins TRBV7-6 and TRBJ2-3; a possible D gene is TRBD1 (5 bases). Germline CDR1 is SGHVS and CDR2 is FNYEAQ. The CDR3 runs to 16 residues. The V end was cut by 1 base, the J end by 5 bases, with 16 bases between. DNA for the CDR3: TGTGCCAGCAGCTTAGATCTTACGGCAGGGATAGATACGCAGTATTTT. The encoded protein is CASSLDLTAGIDTQYF.

The rearrangement uses TRBV6-5 and TRBJ2-7, with 9 bases matching TRBD1. The CDR3 is made up of 12 amino acids. The germline CDR1 and CDR2 sequences are MNHEY and SVGAGI. CDR3 sequence: CAGGQGSYEQYF. In DNA, the CDR3 is TGTGCTGGGGGACAGGGCTCCTACGAGCAGTACTTC.

The chain has TRBV7-8 and TRBJ1-1; D might be TRBD1 (6 bases). The germline V gene encodes CDR1 SGHVS and CDR2 FQNEAQ. V lost 7 bases and J lost 1, with 13 bases in between. The CDR3 extends over 14 amino acids. The CDR3 loop reads CASTRQEGNTEAFF. Written as DNA, the CDR3 is TGTGCCAGCACCCGACAGGAGGGGAACACTGAAGCTTTCTTT. The full variable domain, rest sourced from reference TRBV7-8 and TRBJ1-1, is GAGVSQSPRYKVAKRGQDVALRCDPISGHVSLFWYQQALGQGPEFLTYFQNEAQLDKSGLPSDRFFAERPEGSVSTLKIQRTQQEDSAVYLCASTRQEGNTEAFFGQGTRLTVV.

The V and J genes are TRBV15 and TRBJ2-7; 9 bases are a match to TRBD1. The V segment lost 8 bases and the J segment 3 bases; nucleotides outside the gene matches: 2. The CDR3 length is 12 residues. Germline V gene sequence: CDR1 LNHNV, CDR2 YYDKDF (reference sequence). This CDR3 is CATGTGFYEQYF. In DNA, the CDR3 is TGTGCCACCGGGACAGGGTTCTACGAGCAGTACTTC.

The chain couples TRBV19 to TRBJ2-1, with 9 bases aligning to TRBD2. CDR3 length equals 17 residues. The J segment lost 7 bases and the V segment lost 3 bases, leaving 13 bases of the junction unmatched. Looked up from germline, CDR1 is LNHDA and CDR2 is SQIVND (reference sequence). CDR3 bases: TGTGCCAGTAGTATTCGTGTTAGCGGGGGAATGGGTAATGAGCAGTTCTTC. Protein: CASSIRVSGGMGNEQFF.

The genes are TRBV7-6 and TRBJ2-2; 7 nucleotides match TRBD1. The V segment lost 1 base and the J segment 3 bases; nucleotides outside the gene matches: 2. Germline CDR1 and CDR2: SGHVS and FNYEAQ. The CDR3 has 15 amino acids. The CDR3 sequence: CASSLVQGDTGELFF. DNA for the CDR3: TGTGCCAGCAGCTTAGTTCAGGGGGACACCGGGGAGCTGTTTTTT. The full variable domain, completed using reference TRBV7-6 and TRBJ2-2, is GAGVSQSPRYKVTKRGQDVALRCDPISGHVSLYWYRQALGQGPEFLTYFNYEAQQDKSGLPNDRFSAERPEGSISTLTIQRTEQRDSAMYRCASSLVQGDTGELFFGEGSRLTVL.

This chain links TRBV10-3 with TRBJ2-3; 7 positions match TRBD1. This CDR3 is 13 amino acids long. J lost 2 bases, V lost 9 bases, and 5 bases had no gene match. Germline V CDR1 and CDR2: ENHRY, SYGVKD. In nucleotides, the CDR3 is TGTGCCATTCGAGGGACAGTCACAGATACGCAGTATTTT. This encodes CAIRGTVTDTQYF.

The chain uses TRBV3-1 (or the pseudogene TRBV3-2) and TRBJ2-7; 9 bases match TRBD2. Germline values: CDR1 LGHDT, CDR2 YNNKEL (reference sequence). The CDR3 sequence is 13 residues long. Trimming took 3 bases from V and 7 from J; bases not matched to a gene: 4. This CDR3 reads CASSQWREGEQYF. CDR3 sequence (DNA): TGTGCCAGCAGCCAGTGGCGGGAGGGGGAGCAGTACTTC.

In this sample, this clone turned up a few times. The chain carries TRBV6-5 and TRBJ1-5; D is possibly TRBD1 (6 bases). Germline V lookup: CDR1 MNHEY, CDR2 SVGAGI. Deletions cut 7 bases from V and 5 bases from J, with 15 bases between. The CDR3 has 14 amino acids. CDR3 coding DNA: TGTGCCAGCATTCCAGGGGTGGATTATCAGCCCCAGCATTTT. Translated: CASIPGVDYQPQHF.